These 14 T cell receptor beta chains were all obtained from the same sample, sequenced in a study of radiation and T cells in renal cell carcinoma. The data were produced by immunoSEQ multiplex PCR, yet TCRdb's version contains in-frame clones alone and is incomplete. The data contain around 140,000 clones, less than 85% of them singletons. Time point meaning: baseline pretreatment blood. The treatment denotes: 15 Gy SBRT to primary tumor, nephrectomy 4 weeks later. Source: blood, taken from a patient whose treatment included radiotherapy and nephrectomy. The receptors come from a woman between 45 and 60 years old with renal cell carcinoma.

J is TRBJ2-7 and V is TRBV4-2; unclear D gene. Germline V lookup: CDR1 LGHNA, CDR2 YNFKEQ. V lost 2 bases and J 2 bases, leaving 7 bases between the germline ends. The CDR3 runs to 13 residues. CDR3 bases: TGTGCCAGCAGCCAACCCGGAACCTACGAGCAGTACTTC. This encodes CASSQPGTYEQYF.

The V and J genes are TRBV2 and TRBJ2-1, with D perhaps matching TRBD2 (5 bases). With 6 bases removed from V and 3 bases from J, the gap between germline ends came to 9 bases. CDR1 and CDR2 from the germline V gene are SNHLY and FYNNEI. The CDR3 is 13 amino acids. The CDR3, as DNA: TGTGCCAGCAGAGAGGGTTACTACAATGAGCAGTTCTTC. Translation: CASREGYYNEQFF.

This chain joins TRBV10-3 and TRBJ1-6; D is uncertain. Germline assignment: CDR1 ENHRY and CDR2 SYGVKD. The CDR3 loop spans 15 amino acids. Trimming cost V 0 bases and J 5 bases, with 8 bases left between them. The CDR3 loop reads CAISESDGNNSPLHF. The CDR3 DNA follows: TGTGCCATCAGTGAGTCGGATGGGAATAATTCACCCCTCCACTTT.

About this clone itself: Other DNA sequences in this sample translate to the same CDR3. J is TRBJ2-2 and V is TRBV5-1; D unresolved. CDR1 is SGHRS and CDR2 is YFSETQ in the germline V gene. This CDR3 has 14 amino acids. The germline V and J ends were trimmed by 0 bases and 0 bases, with 3 bases remaining between them. The CDR3 protein is CASSLAANTGELFF. DNA of the CDR3: TGCGCCAGCAGCTTGGCAGCGAACACCGGGGAGCTGTTTTTT.

The chain employs TRBV5-4 and TRBJ2-7; 7 bases match TRBD2. This CDR3 has 14 residues. Unmatched junction bases numbered 3, after V lost 0 bases and J lost 3 bases. The germline CDR1 and CDR2 sequences are SGHNT and YYREEE (reference sequence). The CDR3 spells CASSLGAGDYEQYF. The CDR3 bases are TGTGCCAGCAGCTTGGGGGCGGGGGACTACGAGCAGTACTTC.

This clone has only one observation. The chain has TRBV6-5 and TRBJ2-7; 7 bases are a match to TRBD1. This CDR3 has 12 amino acids. With 8 bases clipped from V and 9 bases from J, the junction kept 10 bases outside the gene matches. Germline CDR1 reads MNHEY; CDR2 reads SVGAGI. CDR3 DNA sequence: TGTGCCAGCTACGAGGAGGCAGGGGGGCAGTACTTC. Its protein product is CASYEEAGGQYF.

The chain links TRBV9 to TRBJ2-2, with TRBD2 as a possible D gene (6 bases). CDR1 and CDR2 from the germline V gene are SGDLS and YYNGEE. CDR3 length equals 17 residues. V dropped 4 bases and J dropped 7 bases, with 23 bases sitting between them. The CDR3 here is CASSFPLVGGINGELFF. CDR3 coding DNA: TGTGCCAGCAGCTTCCCCCTTGTGGGCGGGATAAACGGGGAGCTGTTTTTT.

The V gene is TRBV7-2, the J gene TRBJ1-2; D gene ambiguous. The CDR3 contains 13 residues. V was cut by 5 bases and J by 7 bases, with 14 bases left in between. CDR1 is SGHTA, CDR2 FQGNSA, per germline. The CDR3 DNA follows: TGTGCCAGCAGCCTAGATTTGGGTGGTGGCTACACCTTC. Amino acids: CASSLDLGGGYTF. The whole variable domain, remainder taken from reference TRBV7-2 and TRBJ1-2, is GAGVSQSPSNKVTEKGKDVELRCDPISGHTALYWYRQSLGQGLEFLIYFQGNSAPDKSGLPSDRFSAERTGGSVSTLTIQRTQQEDSAVYLCASSLDLGGGYTFGSGTRLTVV.

This clone was observed once. The chain recombines TRBV11-2 with TRBJ2-5; 9 bases line up with TRBD2. Per germline, CDR1 SGHAT and CDR2 FQNNGV. The CDR3 length is 18 residues. J gave up 7 bases and V 5 bases, and 20 bases lay outside the gene matches. The CDR3 loop reads CASSLRAQKAGGLVTQYF. The DNA of the CDR3 is TGTGCCAGCAGCCTAAGGGCTCAGAAAGCGGGAGGCCTTGTGACCCAGTACTTC.

This clone was detected many times. The chain carries TRBV30 and TRBJ2-7; possible D gene TRBD1, 5 bases. Germline V lookup: CDR1 GTSNPN, CDR2 SVGIG (reference sequence). Trimming took 1 base from V and 4 from J, leaving 8 bases between them. The CDR3 is made up of 12 amino acids. CDR3 amino acids: CAWSGQHYEQYF. The CDR3 DNA follows: TGTGCCTGGAGTGGACAGCATTACGAGCAGTACTTC.

The chain combines TRBV15 with TRBJ2-4, with D perhaps matching TRBD1 or TRBD2 (5 bases each). Trimming cost V 3 bases and J 2 bases, with 17 bases left between them. This CDR3 has 17 residues. Germline CDR1 reads LNHNV; CDR2 reads YYDKDF (reference sequence). The CDR3 nucleotides read TGTGCCACCAGCAGTCAAGACAGCGGTGCCTCCAAAAACATTCAGTACTTC. Translation: CATSSQDSGASKNIQYF.

This clone has a handful of counts. The chain has TRBV2 and TRBJ1-4; 8 bases are shared with TRBD1. The CDR3 is made up of 13 amino acids. With V trimmed by 9 bases and J by 0 bases, 0 bases remained unmatched. Germline values: CDR1 SNHLY, CDR2 FYNNEI. Here the CDR3 reads CARQGATNEKLFF. The CDR3 DNA is TGTGCCAGACAGGGGGCAACTAATGAAAAACTGTTTTTT.

This sequence joins TRBV5-1 and TRBJ1-4; 8 bases fit TRBD1. This CDR3 contains 16 residues. Germline loops: CDR1 SGHRS, CDR2 YFSETQ. The trim removed 4 bases at V and 4 bases at J, leaving 9 bases unmatched. CDR3 loop: CASSPTQGADNEKLFF. CDR3 in DNA: TGCGCCAGCAGCCCAACCCAGGGGGCCGATAATGAAAAACTGTTTTTT.

V gene TRBV27 combines with J gene TRBJ2-6; the D is unclear. This CDR3 is built from 16 residues. Germline V gene data show CDR1 as MNHEY and CDR2 as SMNVEV (reference sequence). The V gene lost 5 bases and the J gene lost 2 bases, with 13 bases spanning the gap. In DNA, the CDR3 is TGTGCCAGCAGTCCCTCCTGGTTTACTGGGGCCAACGTCCTGACTTTC. Protein sequence: CASSPSWFTGANVLTF.